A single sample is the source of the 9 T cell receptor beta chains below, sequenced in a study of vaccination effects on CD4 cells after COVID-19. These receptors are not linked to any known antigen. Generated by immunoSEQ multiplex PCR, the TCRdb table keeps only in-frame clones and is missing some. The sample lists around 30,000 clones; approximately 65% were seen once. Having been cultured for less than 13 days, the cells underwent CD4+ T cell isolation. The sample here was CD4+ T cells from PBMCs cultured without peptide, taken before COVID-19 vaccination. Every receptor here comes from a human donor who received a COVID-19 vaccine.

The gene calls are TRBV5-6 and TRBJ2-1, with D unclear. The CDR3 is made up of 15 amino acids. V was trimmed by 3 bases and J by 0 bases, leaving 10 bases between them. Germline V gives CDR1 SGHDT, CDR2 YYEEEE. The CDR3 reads CASSSDIASYNEQFF. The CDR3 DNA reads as TGTGCCAGCAGCTCCGACATCGCCTCCTACAATGAGCAGTTCTTC.

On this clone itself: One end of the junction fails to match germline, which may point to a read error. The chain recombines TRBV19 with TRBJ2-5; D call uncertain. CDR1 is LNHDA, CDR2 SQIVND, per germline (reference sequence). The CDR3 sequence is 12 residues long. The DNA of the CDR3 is TGTGCCAGTAGCATAGCCCAAGAGACCCAGTACTTC. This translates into CASSIAQETQYF.

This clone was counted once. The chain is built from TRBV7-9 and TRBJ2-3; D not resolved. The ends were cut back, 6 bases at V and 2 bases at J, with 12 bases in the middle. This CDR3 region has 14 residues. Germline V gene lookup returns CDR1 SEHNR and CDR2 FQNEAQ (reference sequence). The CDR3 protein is CASSFGSNTDTQYF. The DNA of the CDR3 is TGTGCCAGCAGTTTCGGATCGAACACAGATACGCAGTATTTT.

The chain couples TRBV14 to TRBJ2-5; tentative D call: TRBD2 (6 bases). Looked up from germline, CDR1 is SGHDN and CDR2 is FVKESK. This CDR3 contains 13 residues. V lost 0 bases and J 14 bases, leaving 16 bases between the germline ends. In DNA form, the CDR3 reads TGTGCCAGCAGCCAAGATAGGGGCGGGGCCGGCTACTTC. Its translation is CASSQDRGGAGYF.

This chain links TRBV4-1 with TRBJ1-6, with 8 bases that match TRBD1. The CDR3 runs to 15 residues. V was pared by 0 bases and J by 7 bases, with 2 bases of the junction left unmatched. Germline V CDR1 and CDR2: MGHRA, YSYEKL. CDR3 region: CASSQERQGNSPLHF. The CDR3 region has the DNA TGCGCCAGCAGCCAAGAAAGACAGGGGAATTCACCCCTCCACTTT.

CDR3 coding DNA: TGCGCCAGCAGCTTGTCAGGGGCGGCTGGGGCCAACGTCCTGACTTTC. As protein: CASSLSGAAGANVLTF. The chain is built from TRBV5-1 and TRBJ2-6; TRBD1 might be the D (6 bases). This CDR3 spans 16 amino acids. CDR1 and CDR2 (germline): SGHRS, YFSETQ. Trimming cost V 1 base and J 2 bases, with 10 bases left between them.

The CDR3 loop reads CASSLAQDTDTQYF. CDR3 bases: TGTGCCAGCAGCTTGGCCCAGGACACAGATACGCAGTATTTT. This chain links TRBV5-4 with TRBJ2-3, with unresolved D. Germline CDR1 is SGHNT and CDR2 is YYREEE (reference sequence). This CDR3 contains 14 residues. Trimming cost V 0 bases and J 2 bases, with 7 bases left between them. Full variable domain (remainder filled in from reference TRBV5-4 and TRBJ2-3): ETGVTQSPTHLIKTRGQQVTLRCSSQSGHNTVSWYQQALGQGPQFIFQYYREEENGRGNFPPRFSGLQFPNYSSELNVNALELDDSALYLCASSLAQDTDTQYFGPGTRLTVL.

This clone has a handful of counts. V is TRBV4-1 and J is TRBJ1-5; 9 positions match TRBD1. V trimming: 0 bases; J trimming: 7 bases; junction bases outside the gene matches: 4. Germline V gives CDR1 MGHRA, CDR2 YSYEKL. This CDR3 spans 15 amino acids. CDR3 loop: CASSQEGQGAQPQHF. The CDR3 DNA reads TGCGCCAGCAGCCAAGAGGGACAGGGTGCCCAGCCCCAGCATTTT.

For the CDR3, the DNA is TGCAGCGTTGAAGGTCCCAGGGGACCCCGTGGAGAGCAGTACTTC. The encoded protein is CSVEGPRGPRGEQYF. The gene calls are TRBV29-1 and TRBJ2-7; D may be TRBD1 (6 bases). The CDR3 totals 15 residues. Germline CDR1 reads SQVTM; CDR2 reads ANQGSEA. V lost 1 base and J lost 7, with 20 bases in between.